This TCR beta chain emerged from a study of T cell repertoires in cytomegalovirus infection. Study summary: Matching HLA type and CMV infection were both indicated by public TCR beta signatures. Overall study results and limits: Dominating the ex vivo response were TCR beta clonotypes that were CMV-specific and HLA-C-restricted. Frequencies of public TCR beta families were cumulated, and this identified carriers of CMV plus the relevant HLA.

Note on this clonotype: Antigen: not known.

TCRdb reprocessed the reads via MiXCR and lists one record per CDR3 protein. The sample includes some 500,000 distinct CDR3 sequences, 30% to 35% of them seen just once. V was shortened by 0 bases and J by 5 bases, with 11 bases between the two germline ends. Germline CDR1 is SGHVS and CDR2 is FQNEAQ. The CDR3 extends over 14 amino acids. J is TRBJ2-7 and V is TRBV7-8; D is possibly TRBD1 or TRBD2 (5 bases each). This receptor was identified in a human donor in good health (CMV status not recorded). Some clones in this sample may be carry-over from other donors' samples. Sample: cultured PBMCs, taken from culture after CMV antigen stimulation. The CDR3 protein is CASSLASPGHEQYV. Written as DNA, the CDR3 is TGTGCCAGCAGCTTAGCGTCCCCGGGGCACGAGCAGTACGTC.